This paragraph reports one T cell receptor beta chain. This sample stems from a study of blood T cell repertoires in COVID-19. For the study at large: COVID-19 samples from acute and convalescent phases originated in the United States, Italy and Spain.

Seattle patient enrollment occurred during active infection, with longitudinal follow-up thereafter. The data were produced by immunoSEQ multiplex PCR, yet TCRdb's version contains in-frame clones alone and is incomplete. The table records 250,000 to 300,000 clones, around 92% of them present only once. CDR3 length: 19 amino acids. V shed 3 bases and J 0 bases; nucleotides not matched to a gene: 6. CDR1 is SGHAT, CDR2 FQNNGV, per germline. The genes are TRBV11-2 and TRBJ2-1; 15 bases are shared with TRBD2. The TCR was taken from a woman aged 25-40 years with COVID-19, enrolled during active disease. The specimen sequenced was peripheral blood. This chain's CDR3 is CASSFGLAGGLSSYNEQFF. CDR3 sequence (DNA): TGTGCCAGCAGCTTCGGACTAGCGGGGGGGTTGAGCTCCTACAATGAGCAGTTCTTC.